Presented here are 27 T cell receptor beta chains from one specimen sequenced in a study of T cells in Graves' hyperthyroidism and ophthalmopathy. The source material, RNA transcripts, was used to amplify TCR beta CDR3 regions. Primed by the HTBI set, a first-round RT-PCR was run on the TCR CDR3. TCRdb called the multiplex PCR reads again in MiXCR, with one record for every CDR3 protein. The table lists hundreds of thousands of distinct CDR3 sequences, roughly 21% of them singletons. What was sequenced was blood. Every receptor here comes from a man between 40 and 49 years old with Graves' ophthalmopathy.

This clonotype came up many times. J is TRBJ2-1 and V is TRBV20-1; weak D call: TRBD2 (6 bases). The CDR3 has 16 amino acids. The germline V gene has CDR1 DFQATT and CDR2 SNEGSKA (reference sequence). Trimming pared 1 base from V and 1 base from J, leaving 14 bases between. The CDR3 nucleotides read TGCAGTGCTAGAGCCCGGGGGAGTAGATCCTACAATGAGCAGTTCTTC. Its translation is CSARARGSRSYNEQFF.

The chain combines TRBV5-1 with TRBJ2-2; D perhaps matches TRBD1 (6 bases). Trimming removed 5 bases from V and 5 bases from J, with 13 bases in between. The CDR3 has 14 amino acids. Germline V lookup: CDR1 SGHRS, CDR2 YFSETQ. CDR3 sequence reads: CASSPGVWTGELFF. CDR3 DNA: TGCGCCAGCAGTCCAGGGGTTTGGACCGGGGAGCTGTTTTTT.

The table lists this clonotype with many counts. The chain links TRBV5-1 to TRBJ2-1; D assignment may be TRBD1 or TRBD2 (5 bases each). Germline V gene lookup returns CDR1 SGHRS and CDR2 YFSETQ. V lost 4 bases and J lost 3, with 11 bases in between. The CDR3 extends over 14 amino acids. The CDR3 is CASSPMGDYNEQFF. DNA of the CDR3: TGCGCCAGCAGCCCCATGGGGGACTACAATGAGCAGTTCTTC.

A few counts support this clonotype. CDR3 nucleotides: TGCAGTGCTAGCCCGACAGGGGCGACCTACGAGCAGTACTTC. Translation: CSASPTGATYEQYF. V usage is TRBV20-1 and J usage is TRBJ2-7, with 8 positions matching TRBD1. The junction had 6 bases not matched to a gene; V was cut back by 3 bases and J by 2 bases. Germline lookup yields CDR1 DFQATT and CDR2 SNEGSKA (reference sequence). The CDR3 spans 14 residues.

This clonotype was recorded a few times. The chain has TRBV6-2 or TRBV6-3 and TRBJ2-1, with a possible D match to TRBD2 (6 bases). Germline assignment: CDR1 MNHEY and CDR2 SVGEGT. CDR3 length equals 15 residues. The V and J ends lost 8 bases and 4 bases respectively, with 18 bases between them. CDR3 amino acids: CASCPGLARYNEQFF. The CDR3, as DNA: TGTGCCAGCTGTCCGGGGCTAGCGAGGTACAATGAGCAGTTCTTC.

Ten or more counts support this clonotype. The chain combines TRBV5-1 with TRBJ2-2; 7 nucleotides match TRBD2. The CDR3 runs to 16 residues. Germline V lookup: CDR1 SGHRS, CDR2 YFSETQ. The V gene end was trimmed by 1 base and the J gene end by 1 base; junction bases not matched to a gene: 4. The CDR3 DNA follows: TGCGCCAGCAGCTTGAGCCCTAGCGGGAACACCGGGGAGCTGTTTTTT. Translated, it gives CASSLSPSGNTGELFF.

This clonotype was recorded at least ten times. The chain recombines TRBV3-1 with TRBJ1-1; D gene ambiguous. The CDR3 is 15 amino acids. Germline-derived CDR1 and CDR2 are LGHDT and YNNKEL (reference sequence). V dropped 0 bases and J dropped 3 bases, with 11 bases sitting between them. The chain's CDR3 is CASSQERPPDTEAFF. In DNA, the CDR3 is TGTGCCAGCAGCCAAGAGCGGCCCCCGGACACTGAAGCTTTCTTT.

The chain links TRBV12-3 or TRBV12-4 to TRBJ1-5, with a weak D call TRBD1 (6 bases). The V and J ends lost 3 bases and 1 base respectively, with 16 bases between them. The CDR3 spans 17 residues. In DNA, the CDR3 is TGTGCCAGCAGTTTTTTGCGGGGGGCGGGGAGCAATCAGCCCCAGCATTTT. Translation: CASSFLRGAGSNQPQHF.

In this sample, this clonotype turned up many times. The chain couples TRBV30 to TRBJ1-3; possible D gene TRBD1, 6 bases. Germline V gene sequence: CDR1 GTSNPN, CDR2 SVGIG (reference sequence). CDR3 length: 16 residues. Trimming took 0 bases from V and 2 from J, leaving 14 bases between them. For the CDR3, the DNA is TGTGCCTGGAGTGTACCCGGGGGGCTTACTGGAAACACCATATATTTT. This translates into CAWSVPGGLTGNTIYF.

The chain employs TRBV6-1 and TRBJ1-1; unclear D gene. V was clipped by 5 bases and J by 5 bases, with 12 bases between them. Germline CDR1 MNHNS, CDR2 SASEGT. The CDR3 consists of 13 residues. CDR3 loop: CASSFAEDTEAFF. The CDR3 DNA follows: TGTGCCAGCAGTTTCGCGGAAGATACTGAAGCTTTCTTT.

The chain links TRBV12-3 or TRBV12-4 to TRBJ2-2; TRBD1 matches at 8 bases. Trimming took 5 bases from V and 5 from J; bases not matched to a gene: 10. This CDR3 contains 16 residues. The CDR3 nucleotides are TGTGCCAGCAGTGCCCGACAGGGGTCGAGGACCGGGGAGCTGTTTTTT. Its protein is CASSARQGSRTGELFF.

This clonotype was counted only a few times. This chain joins TRBV20-1 and TRBJ1-1; perhaps TRBD1 as D (6 bases). The CDR3 has 15 amino acids. In germline, CDR1 is DFQATT, CDR2 SNEGSKA (reference sequence). The ends were cut back, 6 bases at V and 1 base at J, with 18 bases in the middle. CDR3 nucleotides: TGCAGTGCCACAACCCTGACAGGTTGGAACACTGAAGCTTTCTTT. Translating gives CSATTLTGWNTEAFF.

This clonotype was seen a few times. V gene TRBV6-1 combines with J gene TRBJ2-1, with D perhaps matching TRBD1 (6 bases). The CDR3 loop spans 15 amino acids. V lost 4 bases and J lost 6, with 16 bases in between. Per the germline V gene, CDR1 is MNHNS and CDR2 is SASEGT. CDR3 coding DNA: TGTGCCAGCAGTGGCACAGGGCCGGCAGCCAATGAGCAGTTCTTC. As protein: CASSGTGPAANEQFF.

This clonotype showed up many times. This sequence joins TRBV6-1 and TRBJ1-1; 9 bases map to TRBD1. Trimming removed 6 bases from V and 4 bases from J; junction bases left unmatched: 12. Germline CDR1 and CDR2: MNHNS and SASEGT. The CDR3 contains 16 residues. The CDR3, as DNA: TGTGCCAGCAGCTCCGGGACAGGGCCGTTGGGCACTGAAGCTTTCTTT. It translates to CASSSGTGPLGTEAFF.

The chain links TRBV30 to TRBJ2-1; 7 bases fit TRBD2. Germline lookup yields CDR1 GTSNPN and CDR2 SVGIG (reference sequence). Trimming at V came to 2 bases and at J to 10 bases, leaving 14 bases not matched to a gene. This CDR3 is built from 15 residues. The CDR3 here is CAWSTGGSRLREQFF. CDR3 bases: TGTGCCTGGAGTACGGGCGGGAGTAGGTTGCGGGAGCAGTTCTTC.

V gene TRBV10-3 combines with J gene TRBJ2-2, with D hard to call. V lost 5 bases and J lost 5, with 6 bases in between. The CDR3 loop spans 12 amino acids. Germline V gene lookup returns CDR1 ENHRY and CDR2 SYGVKD. CDR3 sequence: CAISLGTGELFF. For the CDR3, the DNA is TGTGCCATCAGTCTGGGGACCGGGGAGCTGTTTTTT.

This clonotype was detected only a few times. The rearrangement links TRBV2 to TRBJ2-1, with 8 bases identical to TRBD2. V lost 3 bases, J lost 6 bases, and 22 bases stayed unmatched. The CDR3 covers 20 residues. Germline CDR1 is SNHLY and CDR2 is FYNNEI. CDR3 sequence: CASSETRVNFSGKIRNEQFF. CDR3 bases: TGTGCCAGCAGTGAGACGAGAGTCAACTTTAGCGGGAAAATCCGCAATGAGCAGTTCTTC.

At least ten counts were recorded for this clonotype. V usage is TRBV7-9 and J usage is TRBJ2-1; 10 bases are a match to TRBD2. J gave up 0 bases and V 5 bases, and 7 bases lay outside the gene matches. This CDR3 is 17 amino acids long. In germline, CDR1 is SEHNR, CDR2 FQNEAQ (reference sequence). CDR3 sequence (DNA): TGTGCCAGCAGCCCCACTCCTAGCGGGAGCTCCTACAATGAGCAGTTCTTC. Translated, it gives CASSPTPSGSSYNEQFF.

This chain connects TRBV6-1 to TRBJ1-2; D is ambiguous. V gave up 4 bases and J gave up 6 bases, with 12 bases separating them. Per germline, CDR1 MNHNS and CDR2 SASEGT. The CDR3 extends over 13 amino acids. In DNA, the CDR3 is TGTGCCAGCAGTGCCTGGCGGAGTGATGGCTACACCTTC. Translation gives CASSAWRSDGYTF.

The J gene is TRBJ2-3, the V gene TRBV6-2 or TRBV6-3; 13 nucleotides match TRBD2. This CDR3 contains 14 residues. V was clipped by 6 bases and J by 13 bases; unmatched bases: 10. CDR1 and CDR2 from the germline V gene are MNHEY and SVGEGT. The CDR3 region has the DNA TGTGCCAGCAGCCCCCAGTGGGGGACTAGCGGGGAGTATTTT. It codes for CASSPQWGTSGEYF.

The chain employs TRBV7-3 and TRBJ2-2; unclear D gene. Germline values: CDR1 SGHTA, CDR2 FQGTGA. The CDR3 totals 16 residues. V gave up 4 bases and J gave up 1 base, with 13 bases separating them. As DNA, the CDR3 is TGTGCCAGCAGCTCCCAAGACCTTAGGAACACCGGGGAGCTGTTTTTT. This gives the protein CASSSQDLRNTGELFF.

The V gene is TRBV6-1, the J gene TRBJ1-1, with D uncertain. CDR3 length: 14 amino acids. V dropped 3 bases and J dropped 7 bases, with 15 bases sitting between them. The V gene's germline CDR1 is MNHNS and CDR2 SASEGT. The CDR3 region is CASSELRRSSEAFF. CDR3 DNA: TGTGCCAGCAGTGAGCTTCGACGGTCGAGTGAAGCTTTCTTT.

The J gene is TRBJ2-5, the V gene TRBV10-3, with a weak D call TRBD1 (5 bases). Per germline, CDR1 ENHRY and CDR2 SYGVKD. Trimming took 3 bases from V and 9 from J, leaving 17 bases between them. The CDR3 has 14 residues. This CDR3 reads CAISDPDSPPAQYF. The CDR3 nucleotides are TGTGCCATCAGTGATCCTGACAGCCCGCCGGCCCAGTACTTC.

This clonotype was seen only a few times. The chain has TRBV28 and TRBJ2-7, with 7 bases fitting TRBD1. This CDR3 region has 15 residues. CDR1 MDHEN and CDR2 SYDVKM come from the germline V gene. After removal of 5 bases from V and 2 bases from J, the junction contained 9 bases not matched to a gene. CDR3: CASSPVGGLTYEQYF. The CDR3 DNA reads as TGTGCCAGCAGTCCCGTAGGGGGCTTAACCTACGAGCAGTACTTC.

Worth noting for this clonotype: A much larger clone sits a single nucleotide away, making a read error possible. The chain is built from TRBV3-1 and TRBJ2-7; 8 nucleotides agree with TRBD1. Germline values: CDR1 LGHDT, CDR2 YNNKEL (reference sequence). This CDR3 has 15 residues. CDR3 amino acids: CACSQYTGGRNEQYF. The CDR3 DNA sequence: TGTGCCTGCAGCCAATATACAGGGGGTAGAAACGAGCAGTACTTC.

This clonotype was observed many times. The chain joins TRBV3-1 to TRBJ1-4; D may be TRBD1 (5 bases). The CDR3 covers 15 residues. V was pared by 4 bases and J by 4 bases, with 13 bases between. The V gene's germline CDR1 is LGHDT and CDR2 YNNKEL (reference sequence). The CDR3 loop is CASSRQTLFNEKLFF. As DNA, the CDR3 is TGTGCCAGCAGCCGACAGACACTCTTTAATGAAAAACTGTTTTTT.

This clonotype was seen ten or more times. The chain has TRBV20-1 and TRBJ2-1; D remains ambiguous. CDR3 length: 15 residues. Trimming left V 4 bases short and J 4 bases short, with 17 bases between. Looked up from germline, CDR1 is DFQATT and CDR2 is SNEGSKA (reference sequence). CDR3 residues: CSATVPLSHYNEQFF. The DNA of the CDR3 is TGCAGTGCTACCGTACCCCTAAGCCATTACAATGAGCAGTTCTTC.